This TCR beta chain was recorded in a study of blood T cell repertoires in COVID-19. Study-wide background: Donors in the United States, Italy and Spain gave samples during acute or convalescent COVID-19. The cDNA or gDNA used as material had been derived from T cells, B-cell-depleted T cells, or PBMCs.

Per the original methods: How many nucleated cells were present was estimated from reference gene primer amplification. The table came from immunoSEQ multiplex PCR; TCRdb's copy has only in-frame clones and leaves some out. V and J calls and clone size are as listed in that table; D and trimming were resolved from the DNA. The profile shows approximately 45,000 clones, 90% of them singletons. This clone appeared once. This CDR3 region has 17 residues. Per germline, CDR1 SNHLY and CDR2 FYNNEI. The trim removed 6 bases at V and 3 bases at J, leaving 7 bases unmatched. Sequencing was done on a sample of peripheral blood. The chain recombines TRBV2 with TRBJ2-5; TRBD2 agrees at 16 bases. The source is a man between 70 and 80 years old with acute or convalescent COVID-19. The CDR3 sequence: CASSPGTSGGAEETQYF. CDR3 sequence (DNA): TGTGCCAGCAGCCCCGGGACTAGCGGGGGGGCGGAAGAGACCCAGTACTTC.